The 8 T cell receptor beta chains listed next were all sequenced from one sample in a study of T-cell reconstitution after alpha-beta-depleted transplantation in children. Unique molecular identifiers tagged the TCRbeta library. TCRdb used MiXCR to reprocess the PCR reads, holding one entry per CDR3 protein. The repertoire holds about 980,000 distinct CDR3 sequences, with around 30% as singletons. The starting material was PBMCs, mostly from graft donor cells, obtained 360 days after TCRalphabeta/CD19-depleted stem cell transplant. The source is a boy under three years old who had a stem cell transplant for SCID, so the T cells may come from the graft donor.

The chain has TRBV4-1 and TRBJ1-2, with 7 bases matching TRBD1. Germline V gene sequence: CDR1 MGHRA, CDR2 YSYEKL. The CDR3 totals 15 residues. The V gene end was trimmed by 6 bases and the J gene end by 2 bases; junction bases not matched to a gene: 9. The CDR3 here is CASRRQGPGNYGYTF. In DNA, the CDR3 is TGCGCCAGCAGGCGACAGGGTCCAGGGAACTATGGCTACACCTTC.

This CDR3 is CASKAHRTGEQFF. CDR3 DNA: TGTGCCAGCAAGGCGCACCGAACGGGTGAGCAGTTCTTC. The chain has TRBV6-1 and TRBJ2-1; no definite D call. This CDR3 region has 13 residues. CDR1 MNHNS and CDR2 SASEGT come from the germline V gene. The V gene lost 7 bases and the J gene lost 9 bases, with 16 bases spanning the gap.

Only a few counts were recorded for this clonotype. The chain couples TRBV5-6 to TRBJ1-6, with D possibly matching TRBD1 (5 bases). The V and J ends lost 2 bases and 0 bases respectively, with 6 bases between them. Per germline, CDR1 SGHDT and CDR2 YYEEEE. The CDR3 totals 15 residues. CDR3 amino acids: CASSLDSSYNSPLHF. The CDR3 nucleotides read TGTGCCAGCAGCTTAGACAGCTCCTATAATTCACCCCTCCACTTT.

Only a few counts were recorded for this clonotype. The chain combines TRBV5-1 with TRBJ1-3, with D perhaps matching TRBD1 (6 bases). Germline loops: CDR1 SGHRS, CDR2 YFSETQ. The V end was cut by 0 bases, the J end by 0 bases, with 10 bases between. The CDR3 has 16 amino acids. This chain's CDR3 is CASSLDSRGSGNTIYF. The CDR3 DNA reads TGCGCCAGCAGCTTGGACAGCAGGGGCTCTGGAAACACCATATATTTT.

This clonotype was detected only a few times. The rearrangement links TRBV20-1 to TRBJ2-5, with D perhaps TRBD1 (6 bases). In germline, CDR1 is DFQATT, CDR2 SNEGSKA (reference sequence). The CDR3 totals 14 residues. The V end was cut by 1 base, the J end by 2 bases, with 11 bases between. In DNA, the CDR3 is TGCAGTGCTAGAGTCAGGGGTTTACAAGAGACCCAGTACTTC. Its protein product is CSARVRGLQETQYF.

This chain links TRBV5-1 with TRBJ2-5, with D perhaps TRBD1 (7 bases). The V end was cut by 1 base, the J end by 2 bases, with 12 bases between. Germline V gene lookup returns CDR1 SGHRS and CDR2 YFSETQ. The CDR3 consists of 15 residues. The CDR3 coding sequence is TGCGCCAGCAGCTTGCGGTCAGGGGGGCAAGAGACCCAGTACTTC. Its protein product is CASSLRSGGQETQYF.

This clonotype showed up just a few times. The V gene is TRBV7-9, the J gene TRBJ2-7; D assignment may be TRBD1 or TRBD2 (6 bases each). V lost 2 bases and J 0 bases, leaving 11 bases between the germline ends. Germline V gene lookup returns CDR1 SEHNR and CDR2 FQNEAQ (reference sequence). This CDR3 contains 15 residues. CDR3 amino acids: CASSLLRGPSYEQYF. For the CDR3, the DNA is TGTGCCAGCAGCTTATTACGGGGGCCCTCCTACGAGCAGTACTTC. Full variable domain (rest looked up from reference TRBV7-9 and TRBJ2-7): DTGVSQNPRHKITKRGQNVTFRCDPISEHNRLYWYRQTLGQGPEFLTYFQNEAQLEKSRLLSDRFSAERPKGSFSTLEIQRTEQGDSAMYLCASSLLRGPSYEQYFGPGTRLTVT.

This rearrangement joins TRBV5-4 to TRBJ2-7; 11 bases match TRBD1. The length of the CDR3 is 15 residues. Trimming removed 0 bases from V and 6 bases from J; junction bases left unmatched: 5. Germline loops: CDR1 SGHNT, CDR2 YYREEE (reference sequence). In DNA form, the CDR3 reads TGTGCCAGCAGCTTGGGAGGACAGGGGGCGACCGAGCAGTACTTC. As protein: CASSLGGQGATEQYF.